The clone carrying this T cell receptor (beta chain) has just a few counts. Antigen specificity is unknown. There are 11 residues in the CDR3. V gave up 6 bases and J gave up 14 bases; unmatched junction bases: 5. From germline, CDR1 is SGHRS and CDR2 YFSETQ. The entry originates in a study of T cell repertoires in cytomegalovirus infection. As for the study in general: Indications came from public TCR beta signatures; they pointed to CMV infection and to a matching HLA type.

TCRdb called the reads again in MiXCR, with one record for every CDR3 protein. The sample lists approximately 550,000 distinct CDR3 sequences; more than 15% were seen once. Study-wide findings and caveats: HLA-C-restricted CMV-specific TCR beta clonotypes were dominant in the ex vivo response.

This chain joins TRBV5-1 and TRBJ2-1; TRBD1 agrees at 10 bases. This TCR was recovered from a human donor in good health (CMV status not recorded). Some clones in this sample may be carry-over from other donors' samples. Sequencing used CD8+ T cells from PBMCs. The CDR3 is CASKVGTGEFF. As DNA, the CDR3 is TGCGCCAGCAAGGTGGGGACAGGGGAGTTCTTC.